Listed below are T cell receptor beta chains from one sample, sequenced in a study of shared clonotypes between healthy human individuals. The repertoire was sequenced with immunoSEQ multiplex PCR; TCRdb's copy has only in-frame clones and lacks some. The sample consists of around 610,000 clones, 95% to 97% of them appearing once. The sequenced sample was naive CD8+ T cells sorted from blood. These receptors all come from a woman in her twenties or thirties in good health. Both conserved end residues are trimmed from each CDR3.

V: TRBV5-5
length: 16
J: TRBJ1-5
CDR3: ASSWGLTGDYSNQPQH

V: TRBV6-5
length: 11
J: TRBJ2-7
CDR3: ASSYDREAEQY

V: TRBV15
length: 16
J: TRBJ2-2
CDR3: ATSSREGLAGLVGELF

V: TRBV7-6
length: 11
J: TRBJ1-1
CDR3: ATRAGMNTEAF

V: TRBV5-4
length: 12
J: TRBJ1-1
CDR3: ASSLSQGYTEAF

V: TRBV27
length: 14
J: TRBJ2-7
CDR3: ASMLGPGGSKYEQY

V: TRBV7-2
length: 13
J: TRBJ1-1
CDR3: ASSLVLGAGAEAF

V: TRBV4-1
length: 12
J: TRBJ1-1
CDR3: ASSPEPKNTEAF

V: TRBV29-1
length: 11
J: TRBJ2-1
CDR3: SALGGGSDEQF

V: TRBV29-1
length: 10
J: TRBJ1-2
CDR3: SVVGRNYGYT

V: TRBV11-2
length: 12
J: TRBJ1-1
CDR3: ASSSLGPPGEAF

V: TRBV11-2
length: 10
J: TRBJ2-7
CDR3: ASSFKGGEQY

V: TRBV7-9
length: 12
J: TRBJ1-1
CDR3: ASSLGEGVTEAF

V: TRBV6-6
length: 9
J: TRBJ2-3
CDR3: ASEGTDTQY

V: TRBV4-1
length: 13
J: TRBJ2-1
CDR3: ASSQKPLGGSLQF

V: TRBV7-8
length: 17
J: TRBJ2-1
CDR3: ASNPDRGLAGGFYNEQF

V: TRBV27
length: 15
J: TRBJ2-4
CDR3: ASHPGQGTSAKNIQY

V: TRBV10-2
length: 11
J: TRBJ1-5
CDR3: ASSGRGGQPQH

V: TRBV30
length: 10
J: TRBJ1-1
CDR3: AWSVSGTEAF

V: TRBV5-6
length: 10
J: TRBJ1-1
CDR3: ASSPGDTEAF

V: TRBV19
length: 15
J: TRBJ1-1
CDR3: ASSIAPLQGGHTEAF

V: TRBV28
length: 16
J: TRBJ1-5
CDR3: ASSGPGQGISGNQPQH

V: TRBV28
length: 12
J: TRBJ2-7
CDR3: ASSYTSVSYEQY

V: TRBV13
length: 12
J: TRBJ2-1
CDR3: ASSFGGYNNEQF

V: TRBV6-4
length: 12
J: TRBJ1-1
CDR3: ASRVQGAHTEAF

V: TRBV27
length: 15
J: TRBJ2-7
CDR3: ASSFQPGTGSSYEQY

V: TRBV4-1
length: 13
J: TRBJ2-7
CDR3: ASSQQRTGDYEQY

V: TRBV10-2
length: 14
J: TRBJ2-4
CDR3: ASGLVKTGARNIQY

V: TRBV27
length: 10
J: TRBJ2-7
CDR3: ASSRDSGRQY